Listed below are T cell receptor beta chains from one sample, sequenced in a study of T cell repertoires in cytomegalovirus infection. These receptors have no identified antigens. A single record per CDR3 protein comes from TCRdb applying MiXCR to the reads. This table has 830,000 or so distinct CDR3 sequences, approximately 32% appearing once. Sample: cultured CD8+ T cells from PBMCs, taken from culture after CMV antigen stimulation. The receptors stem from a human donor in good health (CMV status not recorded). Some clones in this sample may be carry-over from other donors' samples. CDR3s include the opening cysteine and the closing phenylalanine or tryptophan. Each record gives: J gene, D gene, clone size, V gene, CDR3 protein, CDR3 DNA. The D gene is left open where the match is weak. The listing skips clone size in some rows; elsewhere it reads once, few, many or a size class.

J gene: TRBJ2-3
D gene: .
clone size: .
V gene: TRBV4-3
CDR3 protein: CASSQDWRGPTDTQYF
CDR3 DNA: TGCGCCAGCAGCCAAGACTGGCGGGGGCCCACAGATACGCAGTATTTT

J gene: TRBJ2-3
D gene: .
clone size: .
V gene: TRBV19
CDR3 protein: CASSLRPEDTQYF
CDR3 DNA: TGTGCCAGTAGTCTTCGTCCGGAGGATACGCAGTATTTT

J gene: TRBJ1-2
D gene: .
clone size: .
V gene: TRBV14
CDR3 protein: CASSQVGTFYGYTF
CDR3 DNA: TGTGCCAGCAGCCAAGTCGGGACTTTCTATGGCTACACCTTC

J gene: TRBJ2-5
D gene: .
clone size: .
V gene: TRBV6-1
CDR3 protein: CASSEALPPYF
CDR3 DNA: TGTGCCAGCAGTGAAGCCCTCCCTCCGTACTTC

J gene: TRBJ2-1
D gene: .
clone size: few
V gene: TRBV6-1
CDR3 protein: CASSESQGHEQFF
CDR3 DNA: TGTGCCAGCAGTGAATCGCAGGGGCATGAGCAGTTCTTC

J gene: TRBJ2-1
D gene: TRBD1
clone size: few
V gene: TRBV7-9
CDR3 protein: CASSLIEVDREGWLEEGEQFF
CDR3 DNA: TGTGCCAGCAGCTTGATTGAAGTCGACAGGGAAGGTTGGTTAGAAGAAGGTGAGCAGTTCTTC

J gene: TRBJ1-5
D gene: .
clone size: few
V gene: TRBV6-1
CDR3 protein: CASSAEGPYSNQPQHF
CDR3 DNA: TGTGCCAGCAGTGCGGAGGGGCCTTATAGCAATCAGCCCCAGCATTTT

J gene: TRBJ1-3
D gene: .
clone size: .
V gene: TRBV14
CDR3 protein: CASSQARQRGNTIYF
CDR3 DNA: TGTGCCAGCAGCCAGGCTAGACAAAGAGGAAACACCATATATTTT

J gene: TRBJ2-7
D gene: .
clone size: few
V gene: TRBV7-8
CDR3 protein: CASSLPMAVGYEQYF
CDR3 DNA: TGTGCCAGCAGCTTACCCATGGCCGTTGGCTACGAGCAGTACTTC

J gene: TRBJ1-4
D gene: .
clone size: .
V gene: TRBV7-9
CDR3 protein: CASRDSENEKLFF
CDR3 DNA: TGTGCCAGCCGAGACAGTGAGAATGAAAAACTGTTTTTT

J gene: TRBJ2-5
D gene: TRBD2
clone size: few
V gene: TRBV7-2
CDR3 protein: CASRGERGGRAETQYF
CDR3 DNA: TGTGCCAGCAGGGGGGAGCGGGGGGGCCGGGCAGAGACCCAGTACTTC

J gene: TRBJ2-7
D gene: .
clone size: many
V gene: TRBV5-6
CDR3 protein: CASSLDNSYEQYF
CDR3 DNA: TGTGCCAGCAGCTTGGACAACTCCTACGAGCAGTACTTC

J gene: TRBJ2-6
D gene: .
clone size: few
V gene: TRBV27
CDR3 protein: CASSYRSSVLTF
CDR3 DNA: TGTGCCAGCAGTTACAGGTCCAGCGTCCTGACTTTC

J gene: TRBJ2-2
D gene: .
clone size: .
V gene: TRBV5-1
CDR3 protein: CASSFGGDETGELFF
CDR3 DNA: TGCGCCAGCAGCTTTGGCGGGGACGAAACCGGGGAGCTGTTTTTT

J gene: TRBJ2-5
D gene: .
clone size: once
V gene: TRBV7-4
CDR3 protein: CALSLGETQYF
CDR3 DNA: TGTGCCCTCAGCTTGGGCGAGACCCAGTACTTC

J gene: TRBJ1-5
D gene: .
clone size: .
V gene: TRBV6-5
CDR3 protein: CASSLGGAPWPQHF
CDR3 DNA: TGTGCCAGCAGTTTGGGGGGCGCTCCATGGCCCCAGCATTTT

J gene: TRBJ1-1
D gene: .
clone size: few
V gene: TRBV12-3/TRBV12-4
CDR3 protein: CASRKRGPNTEAFF
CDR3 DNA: TGTGCCAGCAGGAAACGGGGGCCCAACACTGAAGCTTTCTTT

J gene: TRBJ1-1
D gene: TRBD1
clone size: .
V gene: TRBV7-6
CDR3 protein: CASSSQGAFEAFF
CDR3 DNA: TGTGCCAGCAGCTCTCAGGGGGCCTTTGAAGCTTTCTTT

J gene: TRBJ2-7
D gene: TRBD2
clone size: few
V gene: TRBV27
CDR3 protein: CASSLYGGGAFYEQYF
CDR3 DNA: TGTGCCAGCAGTTTATATGGGGGGGGAGCATTCTACGAGCAGTACTTC

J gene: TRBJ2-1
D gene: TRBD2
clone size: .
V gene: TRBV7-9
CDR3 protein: CASSPGEGRFYNEQFF
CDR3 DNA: TGTGCCAGCAGCCCGGGGGAGGGGAGGTTTTACAATGAGCAGTTCTTC

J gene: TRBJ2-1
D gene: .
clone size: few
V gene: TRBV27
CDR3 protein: CASSSPGFSSYNEQFF
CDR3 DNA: TGTGCCAGCAGCTCCCCAGGGTTTAGCTCCTACAATGAGCAGTTCTTC

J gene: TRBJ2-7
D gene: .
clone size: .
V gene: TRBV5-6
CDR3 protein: CASSLGQTSSYEQYF
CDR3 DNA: TGTGCCAGCAGCTTGGGCCAAACGAGCTCCTACGAGCAGTACTTC

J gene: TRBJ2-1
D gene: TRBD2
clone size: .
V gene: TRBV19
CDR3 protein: CASSIRLAPFYNEQFF
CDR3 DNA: TGTGCCAGTAGTATTAGACTAGCGCCGTTTTACAATGAGCAGTTCTTC

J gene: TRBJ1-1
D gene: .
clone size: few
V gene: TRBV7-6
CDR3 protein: CASSSVGADTEAFF
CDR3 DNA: TGTGCCAGCAGCTCTGTGGGGGCGGACACTGAAGCTTTCTTT

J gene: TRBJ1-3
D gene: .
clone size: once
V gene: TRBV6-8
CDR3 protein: CASSPVRGARNTIYF
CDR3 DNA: TGTGCCAGCAGCCCAGTTAGGGGCGCGAGAAACACCATATATTTT

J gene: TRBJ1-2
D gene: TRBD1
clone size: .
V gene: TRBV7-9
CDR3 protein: CASIARGGYTF
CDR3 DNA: TGTGCCAGCATCGCCAGGGGGGGCTACACCTTC

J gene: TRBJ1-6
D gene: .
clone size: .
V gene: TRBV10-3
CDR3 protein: CASRKEKGDYNSPLHF
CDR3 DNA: TGTGCCTCCCGAAAGGAGAAAGGTGATTATAATTCACCCCTCCACTTT

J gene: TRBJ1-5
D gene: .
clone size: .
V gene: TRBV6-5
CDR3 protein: CASSYTATVQPQHF
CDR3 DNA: TGTGCCAGCAGTTACACAGCAACGGTGCAGCCCCAGCATTTT

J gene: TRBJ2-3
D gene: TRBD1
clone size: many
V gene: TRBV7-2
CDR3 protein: CASSSDRDPTDTQYF
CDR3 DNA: TGTGCCAGCAGCTCCGACAGGGATCCCACAGATACGCAGTATTTT

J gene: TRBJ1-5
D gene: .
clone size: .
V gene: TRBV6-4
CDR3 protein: CAREALSLSNQPQHF
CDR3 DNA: TGTGCCCGGGAGGCATTGAGTTTGAGCAATCAGCCCCAGCATTTT

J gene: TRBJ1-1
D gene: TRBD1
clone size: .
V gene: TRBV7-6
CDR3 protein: CASSSPRTGVNTEAFF
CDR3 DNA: TGTGCCAGCAGCTCACCAAGGACAGGGGTTAACACTGAAGCTTTCTTT

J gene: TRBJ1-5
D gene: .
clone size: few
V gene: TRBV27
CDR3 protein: CASSLFGSNQPQHF
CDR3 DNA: TGTGCCAGTAGTCTCTTTGGTAGCAATCAGCCCCAGCATTTT

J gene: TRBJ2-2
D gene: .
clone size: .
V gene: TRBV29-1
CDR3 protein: CSVWAAAGELFF
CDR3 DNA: TGCAGCGTTTGGGCAGCCGCCGGGGAGCTGTTTTTT

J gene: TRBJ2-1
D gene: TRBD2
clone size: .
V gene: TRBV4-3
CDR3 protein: CASSQDRGSSGGNEQFF
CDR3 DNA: TGCGCCAGCAGCCAAGATCGGGGTTCTAGCGGGGGTAATGAGCAGTTCTTC

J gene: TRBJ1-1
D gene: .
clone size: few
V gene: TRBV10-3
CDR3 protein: CAISDNTEAFF
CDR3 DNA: TGTGCCATCAGTGACAACACTGAAGCTTTCTTT

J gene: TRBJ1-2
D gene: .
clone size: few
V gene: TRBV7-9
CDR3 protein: CASSSTGTLIRGGYTF
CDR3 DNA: TGTGCCAGCAGCTCAACCGGGACCCTTATCCGAGGGGGCTACACCTTC

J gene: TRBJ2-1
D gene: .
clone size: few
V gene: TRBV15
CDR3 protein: CATSQVSDEQFF
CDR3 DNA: TGTGCCACCAGCCAAGTGAGTGATGAGCAGTTCTTC

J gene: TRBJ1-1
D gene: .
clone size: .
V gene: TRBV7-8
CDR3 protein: CASGFPADGREAFF
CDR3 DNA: TGTGCCAGCGGCTTTCCGGCCGACGGACGGGAAGCTTTCTTT

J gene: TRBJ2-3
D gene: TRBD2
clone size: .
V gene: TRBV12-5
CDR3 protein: CASGFETSGYTDTQYF
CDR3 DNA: TGTGCTAGTGGTTTCGAGACTAGCGGCTACACAGATACGCAGTATTTT

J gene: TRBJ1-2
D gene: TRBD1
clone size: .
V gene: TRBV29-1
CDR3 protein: CSVGPGGAGYTF
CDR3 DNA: TGCAGCGTTGGGCCAGGGGGCGCTGGCTACACCTTC

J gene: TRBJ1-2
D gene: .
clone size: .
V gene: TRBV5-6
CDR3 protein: CANSFGGAGGYTF
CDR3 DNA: TGTGCCAACAGCTTCGGTGGGGCGGGTGGCTACACCTTC

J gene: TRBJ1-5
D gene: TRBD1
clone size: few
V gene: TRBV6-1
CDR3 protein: CASGLRTGSDQPQHF
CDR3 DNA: TGTGCCAGCGGCCTTAGGACAGGGAGCGATCAGCCCCAGCATTTT

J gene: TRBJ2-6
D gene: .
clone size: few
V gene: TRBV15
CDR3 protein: CATSRSPRVGANVLTF
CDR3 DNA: TGTGCCACCAGCAGATCCCCTCGTGTCGGGGCCAACGTCCTGACTTTC

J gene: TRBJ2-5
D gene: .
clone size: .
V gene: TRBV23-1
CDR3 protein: CASSHPQVGETQYF
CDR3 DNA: TGCGCCAGCAGTCACCCACAGGTCGGAGAGACCCAGTACTTC

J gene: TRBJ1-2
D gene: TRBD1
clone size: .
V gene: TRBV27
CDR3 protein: CASSRRQGHGYTF
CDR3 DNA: TGTGCCAGCAGCCGCCGACAGGGTCATGGCTACACCTTC

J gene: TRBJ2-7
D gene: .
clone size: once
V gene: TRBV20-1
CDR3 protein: CSATDRRNSYEQYF
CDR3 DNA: TGCAGTGCAACCGACAGGAGGAACTCCTACGAGCAGTACTTC

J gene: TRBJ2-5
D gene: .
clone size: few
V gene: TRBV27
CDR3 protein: CASSFSAGETQYF
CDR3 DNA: TGTGCCAGCAGTTTCTCCGCAGGAGAGACCCAGTACTTC

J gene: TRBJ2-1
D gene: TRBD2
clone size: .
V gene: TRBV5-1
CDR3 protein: CASSSAGGGPYNEQFF
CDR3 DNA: TGCGCCAGCAGCTCCGCGGGCGGGGGACCTTACAATGAGCAGTTCTTC

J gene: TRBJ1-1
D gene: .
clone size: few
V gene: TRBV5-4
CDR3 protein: CASSLGSYTEAFF
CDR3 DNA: TGTGCCAGCAGCTTGGGGTCATACACTGAAGCTTTCTTT

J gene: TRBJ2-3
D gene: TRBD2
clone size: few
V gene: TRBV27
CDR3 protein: CASSFSVVAGETDTQYF
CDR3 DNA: TGTGCCAGCAGTTTCTCGGTGGTAGCGGGGGAGACAGATACGCAGTATTTT

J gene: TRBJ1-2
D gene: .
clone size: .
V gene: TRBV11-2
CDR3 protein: CASRNIPGSNYGYTF
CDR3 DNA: TGTGCCAGCAGGAACATTCCGGGTTCGAACTATGGCTACACCTTC

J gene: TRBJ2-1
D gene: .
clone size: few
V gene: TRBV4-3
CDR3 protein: CASSHPGRNEQFF
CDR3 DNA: TGCGCCAGCAGCCATCCCGGCCGCAATGAGCAGTTCTTC

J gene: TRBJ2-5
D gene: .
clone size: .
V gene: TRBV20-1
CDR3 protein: CSARDILGTVQETQYF
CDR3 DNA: TGCAGTGCTAGAGATATCCTGGGCACCGTCCAAGAGACCCAGTACTTC

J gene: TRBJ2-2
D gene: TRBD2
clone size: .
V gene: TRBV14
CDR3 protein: CASSTSGGLSSGELFF
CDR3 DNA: TGTGCCAGTTCGACTAGCGGGGGGCTCTCTTCCGGGGAGCTGTTTTTT

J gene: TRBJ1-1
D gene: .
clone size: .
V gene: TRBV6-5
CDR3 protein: CASSYVPSYTEAFF
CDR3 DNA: TGTGCCAGCAGTTACGTCCCTTCATACACTGAAGCTTTCTTT